These 21 T cell receptor beta chains originate from one sample sequenced in a study of beta chain features in type 1 diabetes. The sequenced template was cDNA made from the entire isolated RNA. Measured with immunoSEQ multiplex PCR; TCRdb has only the in-frame clones, and not every one. The sample records over 40,000 clones, 50% being singletons. The sample comprised stem cell memory CD4+ T cells from blood. All receptors come from a woman younger than 45 in good health.

This chain links TRBV18 with TRBJ2-3; D call uncertain. Germline V gene data show CDR1 as KGHSH and CDR2 as LQKENI. V shed 6 bases and J shed 2 bases, with 6 bases lying between them. CDR3 length: 12 amino acids. The CDR3 DNA is TGTGCCAGCTCTCCTTACACAGATACGCAGTATTTT. The encoded protein is CASSPYTDTQYF.

This clone was counted only a few times. The chain uses TRBV7-2 and TRBJ2-1; D unresolved. The V gene lost 1 base and the J gene lost 5 bases, with 6 bases spanning the gap. The CDR3 has 13 amino acids. Germline V gives CDR1 SGHTA, CDR2 FQGNSA. CDR3 loop: CASSLGLNNEQFF. The CDR3 DNA reads as TGTGCCAGCAGCTTAGGACTGAACAATGAGCAGTTCTTC.

This clone occurred a few times. A junction boundary mismatches the germline segment, possibly from a read error. As DNA, the CDR3 is TGTGCTAGCAGCCCCGGTAACAGGGGGCTAGGCGAGCAGTACTTC. Translating it yields CASSPGNRGLGEQYF. This sequence joins TRBV7-7 and TRBJ2-7; 9 bases align to TRBD1. Germline CDR1 SSHAT, CDR2 FNYEAQ (reference sequence). There are 15 residues in the CDR3. Variable domain in full (rest from reference TRBV7-7 and TRBJ2-7): GAGVSQSPRYKVTKRGQDVTLRCDPISSHATLYWYQQALGQGPEFLTYFNYEAQPDKSGLPSDRFSAERPEGSISTLTIQRTEQRDSAMYRCASSPGNRGLGEQYFGPGTRLTVT.

The chain employs TRBV25-1 and TRBJ1-2; D call uncertain. Per germline, CDR1 MGHDK and CDR2 SYGVNS. Trimming stripped 1 base from V and 0 bases from J, with 6 bases between. The CDR3 runs 14 residues. For the CDR3, the DNA is TGTGCCAGCAGTGAATTGAGCACTAACTATGGCTACACCTTC. This codes for CASSELSTNYGYTF.

The chain links TRBV6-5 to TRBJ2-7, with a possible D match to TRBD1 (6 bases). Trimming removed 8 bases from V and 6 bases from J, with 23 bases in between. CDR1 and CDR2 from the germline V gene are MNHEY and SVGAGI. CDR3 length: 15 amino acids. The CDR3 DNA reads TGTGCCAGCCGGACGGACAGCCGTAGACCAAGCGAGCAGTACTTC. It encodes CASRTDSRRPSEQYF.

The count of this clone is one. This chain connects TRBV5-6 to TRBJ1-2; D is ambiguous. This CDR3 contains 14 residues. The germline gives CDR1 SGHDT, CDR2 YYEEEE. With 3 bases removed from V and 6 bases from J, the gap between germline ends came to 15 bases. CDR3 protein: CASSWTGSGHGYTF. CDR3 bases: TGTGCCAGCAGCTGGACGGGGAGTGGTCATGGCTACACCTTC.

This clone turned up a few times. The chain employs TRBV7-2 and TRBJ1-1, with TRBD1 matching over 7 bases. V was pared by 4 bases and J by 0 bases, with 2 bases of the junction left unmatched. Germline loops: CDR1 SGHTA, CDR2 FQGNSA. The CDR3 is 14 residues long. CDR3 sequence: CASSSGQLNTEAFF. The CDR3 region has the DNA TGTGCCAGCAGCTCGGGACAGTTGAACACTGAAGCTTTCTTT.

The rearrangement uses TRBV2 and TRBJ2-1; TRBD2 matches 10 bases. With 5 bases clipped from V and 3 bases from J, the junction kept 4 bases outside the gene matches. Germline V lookup: CDR1 SNHLY, CDR2 FYNNEI. CDR3 length: 15 residues. The CDR3 here is CASSKGLADYNEQFF. The CDR3 bases are TGTGCCAGCAGTAAAGGACTAGCGGACTACAATGAGCAGTTCTTC.

The chain carries TRBV5-1 and TRBJ1-1; D is unclear. V lost 0 bases to trimming and J lost 5 bases, with 8 bases between them. The CDR3 consists of 13 residues. Germline V gene lookup returns CDR1 SGHRS and CDR2 YFSETQ. CDR3 bases: TGCGCCAGCAGCTTGGTTGTCGGGACTGAAGCTTTCTTT. It is translated as CASSLVVGTEAFF.

This chain connects TRBV7-6 to TRBJ1-2, with 7 bases that match TRBD1. J was trimmed by 6 bases and V by 2 bases; bases with no gene match: 3. CDR1 and CDR2 from the germline V gene are SGHVS and FNYEAQ. The length of the CDR3 is 13 residues. CDR3 in amino acids: CASSLRQGNGYTF. In DNA, the CDR3 is TGTGCCAGCAGCTTAAGACAGGGAAATGGCTACACCTTC.

This chain joins TRBV7-6 and TRBJ2-7; 11 nucleotides agree with TRBD2. Per germline, CDR1 SGHVS and CDR2 FNYEAQ. The CDR3 runs 16 residues. Losses at the gene ends were 6 bases for V and 1 base for J; bases not matched to a gene: 8. This chain's CDR3 is CASSPLGTSGSYEQYF. CDR3 sequence (DNA): TGTGCCAGCAGTCCGTTAGGGACTAGCGGATCCTACGAGCAGTACTTC.

V is TRBV4-1 and J is TRBJ2-5; 12 nucleotides align to TRBD2. Germline V gene lookup returns CDR1 MGHRA and CDR2 YSYEKL. The CDR3 is 18 residues long. The V segment lost 4 bases and the J segment 5 bases; nucleotides outside the gene matches: 14. The DNA for the CDR3 is TGCGCCAGCAGCCTAGACCCCCTGACTAGCGGGAGTCGGGAGACCCAGTACTTC. Amino acids: CASSLDPLTSGSRETQYF.

V is TRBV7-2 and J is TRBJ2-5; TRBD2 might be the D (5 bases). V was cut by 1 base and J by 2 bases, with 5 bases left in between. CDR1 and CDR2 from the germline V gene are SGHTA and FQGNSA. The CDR3 has 13 residues. This CDR3 reads CASSLGEQETQYF. In DNA, the CDR3 is TGTGCCAGCAGCTTAGGGGAGCAAGAGACCCAGTACTTC.

This clone has only one observation. This chain joins TRBV7-2 and TRBJ2-7; 10 bases are a match to TRBD1. The germline V gene has CDR1 SGHTA and CDR2 FQGNSA. J gave up 1 base and V 5 bases, and 5 bases lay outside the gene matches. The CDR3 length is 15 residues. CDR3 sequence reads: CASSEQGQGSYEQYF. In DNA form, the CDR3 reads TGTGCCAGCAGCGAGCAGGGACAGGGGTCCTACGAGCAGTACTTC.

The rearrangement joins TRBV7-9 to TRBJ1-1; D call uncertain. Per germline, CDR1 SEHNR and CDR2 FQNEAQ (reference sequence). V lost 5 bases and J 0 bases, leaving 16 bases between the germline ends. The CDR3 runs 16 residues. In DNA form, the CDR3 reads TGTGCCAGCAGCCCCCCTTGGGCCCTTCTGAACACTGAAGCTTTCTTT. The encoded protein is CASSPPWALLNTEAFF.

The rearrangement links TRBV6-1 to TRBJ2-7; 12 positions match TRBD2. With 4 bases clipped from V and 2 bases from J, the junction kept 6 bases outside the gene matches. There are 16 residues in the CDR3. Germline CDR1 MNHNS, CDR2 SASEGT. CDR3 sequence reads: CASSAGLAGPTYEQYF. In DNA, the CDR3 is TGTGCCAGCAGTGCCGGACTAGCGGGACCCACCTACGAGCAGTACTTC.

The chain joins TRBV2 to TRBJ1-4, with D unclear. Trimming removed 6 bases from V and 8 bases from J, with 16 bases in between. The CDR3 has 14 amino acids. Germline values: CDR1 SNHLY, CDR2 FYNNEI. CDR3: CASSNIQAGEKLFF. The DNA of the CDR3 is TGTGCCAGCAGCAACATCCAGGCGGGGGAAAAACTGTTTTTT.

The chain is built from TRBV6-6 and TRBJ2-1; 10 positions match TRBD2. Losses at the gene ends were 4 bases for V and 7 bases for J; bases not matched to a gene: 10. CDR1 and CDR2 from the germline V gene are MNHNY and SVGAGI (reference sequence). This CDR3 is built from 16 residues. CDR3 amino acids: CASSSHSGGGFNEQFF. CDR3 sequence (DNA): TGTGCCAGCAGTTCTCACAGCGGGGGGGGGTTTAATGAGCAGTTCTTC.

This clone has a handful of counts. The chain is built from TRBV28 and TRBJ2-7; maybe TRBD2 (6 bases). There are 15 residues in the CDR3. The germline V gene has CDR1 MDHEN and CDR2 SYDVKM. V was pared by 4 bases and J by 2 bases, with 15 bases between. CDR3 sequence (DNA): TGTGCCAGCAGTTCCTTAGCGGCTAAACCCTACGAGCAGTACTTC. It yields the protein CASSSLAAKPYEQYF.

The rearrangement uses TRBV9 and TRBJ2-1; TRBD2 matches at 7 bases. CDR1 is SGDLS and CDR2 is YYNGEE in the germline V gene. The ends lost 0 bases at V and 1 base at J; junction bases unmatched: 1. This CDR3 is 15 amino acids long. Written as DNA, the CDR3 is TGTGCCAGCAGCGTAGGACTAGCTTCCTACAATGAGCAGTTCTTC. It codes for CASSVGLASYNEQFF.

The gene calls are TRBV18 and TRBJ2-5; D might be TRBD2 (6 bases). Trimming left V 3 bases short and J 5 bases short, with 10 bases between. The germline CDR1 and CDR2 sequences are KGHSH and LQKENI. The CDR3 is 13 amino acids. The CDR3 DNA follows: TGTGCCAGCTCACCTACGGGGGAGGAGACCCAGTACTTC. It encodes CASSPTGEETQYF.